These T cell receptor beta chains were read from a single sample in a study of molecular identifiers for immune sequencing clone quantification. TCRdb called the PCR reads again in MiXCR, with one record for every CDR3 protein. The sample has around 300,000 distinct CDR3 sequences, about a quarter seen once. The sequenced sample was naive CD8+ T cells from blood, with Jurkat cell RNA spiked in. The receptors come from a human donor in good health. Some libraries in this study had Jurkat cell RNA spiked in. Both conserved end residues are part of each CDR3. Each record gives: J gene, D gene, CDR3 length, V gene, clone size, CDR3 protein, CDR3 DNA. D genes are given only for firm matches. Clone size is stated in some rows and not others, as once, few, many or a class when expanded.

j_gene: TRBJ2-3
d_gene: .
len: 15
v_gene: TRBV5-1
abundance: few
CDR3aa: CASSPGSTSTDTQYF
CDR3nt: TGCGCCAGCAGCCCAGGGTCCACTAGCACAGATACGCAGTATTTT

j_gene: TRBJ2-3
d_gene: TRBD2
len: 15
v_gene: TRBV19
abundance: .
CDR3aa: CASSPGTRGTDTQYF
CDR3nt: TGTGCCAGTAGCCCAGGGACTAGGGGTACAGATACGCAGTATTTT

j_gene: TRBJ1-1
d_gene: .
len: 13
v_gene: TRBV2
abundance: many
CDR3aa: CASSEGMNTEAFF
CDR3nt: TGTGCCAGCAGTGAAGGAATGAACACTGAAGCTTTCTTT

j_gene: TRBJ2-7
d_gene: TRBD2
len: 17
v_gene: TRBV4-2
abundance: few
CDR3aa: CASSQAETGTSGYEQYF
CDR3nt: TGTGCCAGCAGCCAAGCAGAGACCGGGACTAGCGGGTACGAGCAGTACTTC

j_gene: TRBJ1-4
d_gene: .
len: 16
v_gene: TRBV6-5
abundance: many
CDR3aa: CASSYSMQGRNEKLFF
CDR3nt: TGTGCCAGCAGTTACTCGATGCAGGGTAGAAATGAAAAACTGTTTTTT

j_gene: TRBJ1-1
d_gene: .
len: 13
v_gene: TRBV6-1
abundance: few
CDR3aa: CASSDNKNTEAFF
CDR3nt: TGTGCCAGCAGTGATAACAAGAACACTGAAGCTTTCTTT

j_gene: TRBJ1-2
d_gene: .
len: 14
v_gene: TRBV6-5
abundance: .
CDR3aa: CASSYSWPFYGYTF
CDR3nt: TGTGCCAGCAGTTACTCCTGGCCCTTCTATGGCTACACCTTC

j_gene: TRBJ1-1
d_gene: .
len: 15
v_gene: TRBV12-3/TRBV12-4
abundance: few
CDR3aa: CASSSRQELNTEAFF
CDR3nt: TGTGCCAGCAGTTCCCGACAGGAACTGAACACTGAAGCTTTCTTT

j_gene: TRBJ2-7
d_gene: .
len: 16
v_gene: TRBV20-1
abundance: few
CDR3aa: CSARDGNSPGGYEQYF
CDR3nt: TGCAGTGCTAGAGATGGGAATAGCCCTGGGGGGTACGAGCAGTACTTC

j_gene: TRBJ2-7
d_gene: .
len: 13
v_gene: TRBV20-1
abundance: many
CDR3aa: CSARSSGSYEQYF
CDR3nt: TGCAGTGCTAGATCCAGCGGAAGTTACGAGCAGTACTTC

j_gene: TRBJ2-7
d_gene: .
len: 15
v_gene: TRBV20-1
abundance: few
CDR3aa: CSARDQGEPTYEQYF
CDR3nt: TGCAGTGCTAGAGATCAAGGTGAGCCCACCTACGAGCAGTACTTC

j_gene: TRBJ2-7
d_gene: TRBD1
len: 15
v_gene: TRBV12-3/TRBV12-4
abundance: few
CDR3aa: CASSPSPGTAYEQYF
CDR3nt: TGTGCCAGCAGTCCCTCCCCTGGGACAGCCTACGAGCAGTACTTC

j_gene: TRBJ2-7
d_gene: .
len: 15
v_gene: TRBV20-1
abundance: few
CDR3aa: CSARDLQVSSYEQYF
CDR3nt: TGCAGTGCTAGAGATCTCCAAGTAAGCTCCTACGAGCAGTACTTC

j_gene: TRBJ2-7
d_gene: .
len: 14
v_gene: TRBV19
abundance: .
CDR3aa: CASSITHGHHEQYF
CDR3nt: TGTGCCAGTAGTATAACCCATGGCCACCACGAGCAGTACTTC

j_gene: TRBJ2-3
d_gene: .
len: 13
v_gene: TRBV20-1
abundance: .
CDR3aa: CSDRIVVKDTQYF
CDR3nt: TGCAGTGATAGGATAGTGGTAAAGGATACACAGTATTTT

j_gene: TRBJ2-3
d_gene: .
len: 13
v_gene: TRBV12-3/TRBV12-4
abundance: many
CDR3aa: CASTGDHSDTQYF
CDR3nt: TGTGCCAGCACCGGGGACCACTCAGATACGCAGTATTTT

j_gene: TRBJ2-2
d_gene: .
len: 14
v_gene: TRBV12-3/TRBV12-4
abundance: .
CDR3aa: CASSLAGATGELFF
CDR3nt: TGTGCCAGCAGTTTAGCGGGGGCCACCGGGGAGCTGTTTTTT

j_gene: TRBJ1-1
d_gene: .
len: 15
v_gene: TRBV2
abundance: .
CDR3aa: CASSLLPTMSTEAFF
CDR3nt: TGTGCCAGCAGCCTATTACCGACCATGAGCACTGAGGCTTTCTTT

j_gene: TRBJ2-5
d_gene: .
len: 15
v_gene: TRBV4-3
abundance: .
CDR3aa: CASSQDVSTIETQYF
CDR3nt: TGCGCCAGCAGCCAAGATGTTAGCACAATAGAGACCCAGTACTTC